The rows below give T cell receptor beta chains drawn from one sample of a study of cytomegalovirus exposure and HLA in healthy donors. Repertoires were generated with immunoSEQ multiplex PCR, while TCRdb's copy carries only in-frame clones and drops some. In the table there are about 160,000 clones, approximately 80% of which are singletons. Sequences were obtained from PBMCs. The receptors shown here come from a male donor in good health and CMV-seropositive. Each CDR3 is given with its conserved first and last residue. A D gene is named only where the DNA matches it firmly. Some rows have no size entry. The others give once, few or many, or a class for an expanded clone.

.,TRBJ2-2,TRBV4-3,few,TGCGCCAGCAGCCAAGGGACTTTGGGATCCCTGGGGACCGGGGAGCTGTTTTTT,CASSQGTLGSLGTGELFF
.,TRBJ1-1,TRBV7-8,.,TGTGCCAGCAGCCCCGACAGGAGGACTGAAGCTTTCTTT,CASSPDRRTEAFF
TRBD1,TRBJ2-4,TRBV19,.,TGTGCCAGTAGTATCCAGGGGGCAGCCAAAAACAGTCAGTACTTC,CASSIQGAAKNSQYF
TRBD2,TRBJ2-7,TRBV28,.,TGTGCCAGCAGTTGGGGGCTAGCGGGGATCTCCTACGAGCAGTACTTC,CASSWGLAGISYEQYF
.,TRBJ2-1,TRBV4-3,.,TGCGCCAGCAGCCAAGTTTACGGTAGCTCCTACAATGAGCAGTTCTTC,CASSQVYGSSYNEQFF
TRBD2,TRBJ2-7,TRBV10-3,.,TGTGCCATCAGTGAAGGACTAGCGGGAGGGTACGAGCAGTACTTC,CAISEGLAGGYEQYF
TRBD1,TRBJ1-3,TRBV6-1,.,TGTGCCAGCAGAGAAAGGATCGGGACAGCTGGAAACACCATATATTTT,CASRERIGTAGNTIYF
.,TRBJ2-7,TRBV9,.,TGTGCCAGCAGCGTAGCGGCAGGGACCTACGAGCAGTACTTC,CASSVAAGTYEQYF
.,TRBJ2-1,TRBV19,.,TGTGCCAGTAGTATAGGAGGGCCGAATGAGCAGTTCTTC,CASSIGGPNEQFF
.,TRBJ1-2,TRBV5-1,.,TGCGCCAGCAGCTTGATGCCAGATCTTAACTATGGCTACACCTTC,CASSLMPDLNYGYTF
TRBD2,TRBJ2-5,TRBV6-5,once,TGTGCCAGCAGTTACGTGTCCGGGGGGGAGACCCAGTACTTC,CASSYVSGGETQYF
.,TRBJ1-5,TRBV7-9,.,TGTGCCAGCAGCCAGACAGTCAACAATCAGCCCCAGCATTTT,CASSQTVNNQPQHF
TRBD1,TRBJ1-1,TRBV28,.,TGTGCCAGCAGTTCGCCGGGACAGGGGCGCACTGAAGCTTTCTTT,CASSSPGQGRTEAFF
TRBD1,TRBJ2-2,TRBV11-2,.,TGTGCCAGCAGCCCGGGACAGCGGAACACCGGGGAGCTGTTTTTT,CASSPGQRNTGELFF
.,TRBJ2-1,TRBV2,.,TGTGCCAGCACTATACTAGCATCCGGGTTCTTC,CASTILASGFF
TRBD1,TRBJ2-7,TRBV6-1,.,TGTGCCAGCACCCCCACTGGACAGGGGCTCTACGAGCAGTACTTC,CASTPTGQGLYEQYF
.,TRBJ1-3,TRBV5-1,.,TGCGCCAGCAGCTTGAGGTCCGGACCCGGGGCTGGAAACACCATATATTTT,CASSLRSGPGAGNTIYF
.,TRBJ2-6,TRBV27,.,TGTGCCAGCAGTTACGCTTCTGGGGCCAACGGCCTGACTTTC,CASSYASGANGLTF
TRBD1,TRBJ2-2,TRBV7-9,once,TGTGCCAGTGATCCCGGGACAGGGGACACCGGGGAGCTGTTTTTT,CASDPGTGDTGELFF
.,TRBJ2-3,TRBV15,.,TGTGCCACCAGGGGAGGAGGCTTACCCACAGATACGCAGTATTTT,CATRGGGLPTDTQYF
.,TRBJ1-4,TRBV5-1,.,TGCGCCAGCAGCTTGGATGCTTTGCAGGGGAATGAAAAACTGTTTTTT,CASSLDALQGNEKLFF
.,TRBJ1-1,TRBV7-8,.,TGTGCCAGCAGCGAAGACCCAATCCCTGGGGCCGCTGAAGCTTTCTTT,CASSEDPIPGAAEAFF
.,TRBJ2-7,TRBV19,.,TGTGCCAGTAGTCCTGACAGAAACTTCTACGAGCAGTACTTC,CASSPDRNFYEQYF
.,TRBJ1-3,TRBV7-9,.,TGTGCCAGCAGCTCTGTCCGACTGAAAAGTCGGGATGGAAACACCATATATTTT,CASSSVRLKSRDGNTIYF
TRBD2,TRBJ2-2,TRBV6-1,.,TGTGCCAGCAGTCCCGGGACTAGCGGGACCGGGGAGCTGTTTTTT,CASSPGTSGTGELFF
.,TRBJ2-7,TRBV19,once,TGTGCCAGTAGTATTTTAGGCGGCACCTACGAGCAGTACTTC,CASSILGGTYEQYF
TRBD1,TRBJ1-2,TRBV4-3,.,TGCGCCAGCAGCCAATCCCTCATCACAGGGGAAGGAGGCTACACCTTC,CASSQSLITGEGGYTF
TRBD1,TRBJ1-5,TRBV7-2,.,TGTGCCAGCAGCTTAGACGGGGGTAGACAGGGCGAGCCCCAGCATTTT,CASSLDGGRQGEPQHF
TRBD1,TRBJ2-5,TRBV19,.,TGTGCCAGTAAAGCGACAGGGGGCATGGTTGAGACCCAGTACTTC,CASKATGGMVETQYF
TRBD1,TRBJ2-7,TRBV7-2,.,TGTGCCAGCAGCCGGGGACAGGGCCTTATCAGCTCCTACGAGCAGTACTTC,CASSRGQGLISSYEQYF
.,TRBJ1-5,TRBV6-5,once,TGTGCCAGCGGGGGGTTCAATCAGCCCCAGCATTTT,CASGGFNQPQHF
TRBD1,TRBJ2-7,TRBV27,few,TGTGCCAGCAGTTCCCCCACACAGGGGCGGAGTTACGAGCAGTACTTC,CASSSPTQGRSYEQYF
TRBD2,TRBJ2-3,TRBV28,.,TGTGCCAGCGGGACTAGCGGACTGGGCACAGATACGCAGTATTTT,CASGTSGLGTDTQYF
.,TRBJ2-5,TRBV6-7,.,TGTGCCAGCAGTTACTGGCACAGGGCGTCGATTTGCCAAGAGACCCAGTACTTC,CASSYWHRASICQETQYF
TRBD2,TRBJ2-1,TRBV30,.,TGTGCCTGCGTGGGCTCTAGCGGGAGGGCCGGTGAGCAGTTCTTC,CACVGSSGRAGEQFF
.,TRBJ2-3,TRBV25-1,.,TGTGCCAGTGGTTCAGGGGTCACAGATACGCAGTATTTT,CASGSGVTDTQYF
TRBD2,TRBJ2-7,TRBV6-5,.,TGTGCCAGCAGTTCCTCACTAGCGGGGTCCCCCTACGAGCAGTACTTC,CASSSSLAGSPYEQYF
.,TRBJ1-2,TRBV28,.,TGTGTCCAGAAGGGGGCTAACTATGGCTACACCTTC,CVQKGANYGYTF
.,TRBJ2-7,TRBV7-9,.,TGTGCCAGCAGCTTACAGGGCAGAGGCTACGAGCAGTACTTC,CASSLQGRGYEQYF
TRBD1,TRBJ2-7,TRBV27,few,TGTGCCAGTGCGAGGACAGGGGAGTACGAGCAGTACTTC,CASARTGEYEQYF
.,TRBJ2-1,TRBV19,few,TGTGCCAGTAGTATAGCACCCAGGAATGAGCAGTTCTTC,CASSIAPRNEQFF
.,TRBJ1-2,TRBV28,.,TGTGCCAGCAGGGAGAGGCTCCACGGCTACACCTTC,CASRERLHGYTF
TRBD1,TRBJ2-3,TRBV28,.,TGTGCCAGCAGGAATACAGGGGGCTTAGATACGCAGTATTTT,CASRNTGGLDTQYF
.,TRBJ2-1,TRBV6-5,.,TGTGCCAGCAGTTCCGGGGGGCCCTCCTACAATGAGCAGTTCTTC,CASSSGGPSYNEQFF
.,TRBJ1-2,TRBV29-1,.,TGCAGCGTTGCCATTAACTATGGCTACACCTTC,CSVAINYGYTF
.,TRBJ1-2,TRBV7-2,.,TGTGCCAGCAGCCCCGCCGCGACAGGCCCGGATGGCTACACCTTC,CASSPAATGPDGYTF
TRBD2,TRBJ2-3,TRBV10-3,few,TGTGCCACTTACCAGGGGCTAGCGGGAGGGCCGGGTGCAGATACGCAGTATTTT,CATYQGLAGGPGADTQYF
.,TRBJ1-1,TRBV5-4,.,TGTGCCAGCAGTCACCTCATGGGCCCTGCCGAAGCTTTCTTT,CASSHLMGPAEAFF
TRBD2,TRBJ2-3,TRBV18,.,TGTGCCAGCCAACTAGCGGGAGAAGATACGCAGTATTTT,CASQLAGEDTQYF
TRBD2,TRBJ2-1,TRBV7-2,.,TGTGCCAGCAACCCTATAAGCGGGAGGGCCGGAAATTATGAGCAGTTCTTC,CASNPISGRAGNYEQFF
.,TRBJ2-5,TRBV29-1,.,TGCAGCGTTGAGGTCCCGGGAGAGACCCAGTACTTC,CSVEVPGETQYF
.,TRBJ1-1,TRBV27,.,TGTGCCAGCAGTGCACTCCGAGGCAGTATGAACACTGAAGCTTTCTTT,CASSALRGSMNTEAFF
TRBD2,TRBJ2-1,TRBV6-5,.,TGTGCCAGCAGACCCAGCGCGGGGGGCTACAATGAGCAGTTCTTC,CASRPSAGGYNEQFF
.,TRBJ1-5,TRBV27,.,TGTGCCAGCCGACAGTATAGCAATCAGCCCCAGCATTTT,CASRQYSNQPQHF